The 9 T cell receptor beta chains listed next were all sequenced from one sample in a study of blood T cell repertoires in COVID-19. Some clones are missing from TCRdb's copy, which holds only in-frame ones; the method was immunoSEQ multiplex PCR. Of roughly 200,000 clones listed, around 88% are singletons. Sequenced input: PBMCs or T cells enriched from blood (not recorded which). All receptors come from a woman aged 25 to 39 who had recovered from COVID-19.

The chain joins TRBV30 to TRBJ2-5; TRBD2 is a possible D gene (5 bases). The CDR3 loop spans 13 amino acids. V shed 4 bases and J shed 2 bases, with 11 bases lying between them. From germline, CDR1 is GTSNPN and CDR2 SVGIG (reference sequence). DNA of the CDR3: TGTGCCTGGACAGGAGGCCCTCAAGAGACCCAGTACTTC. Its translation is CAWTGGPQETQYF.

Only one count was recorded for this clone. CDR3 nucleotide sequence: TGTGCCAGCAGTCCCCGGGTAACAGGACCCTACGAGCAGTACTTC. Protein sequence: CASSPRVTGPYEQYF. The chain recombines TRBV28 with TRBJ2-7, with D perhaps matching TRBD1 (5 bases). This CDR3 comprises 15 residues. CDR1 is MDHEN, CDR2 SYDVKM, per germline. Trimming shortened V by 5 bases and J by 2 bases, and 16 bases separated the two germline ends.

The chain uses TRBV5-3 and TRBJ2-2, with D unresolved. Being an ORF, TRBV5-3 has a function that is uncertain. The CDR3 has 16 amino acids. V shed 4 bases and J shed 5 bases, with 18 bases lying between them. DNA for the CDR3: TGTGCCAGAAGCCCAAGAGCGTCCCGATGGACCGGGGAGCTGTTTTTT. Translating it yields CARSPRASRWTGELFF.

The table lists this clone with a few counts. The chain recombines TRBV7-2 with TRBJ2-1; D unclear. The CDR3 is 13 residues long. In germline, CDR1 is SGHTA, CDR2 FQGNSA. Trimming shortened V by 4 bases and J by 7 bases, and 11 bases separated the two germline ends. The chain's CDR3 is CASSSIQWNEQFF. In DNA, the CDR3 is TGTGCCAGCAGCTCGATACAATGGAATGAGCAGTTCTTC.

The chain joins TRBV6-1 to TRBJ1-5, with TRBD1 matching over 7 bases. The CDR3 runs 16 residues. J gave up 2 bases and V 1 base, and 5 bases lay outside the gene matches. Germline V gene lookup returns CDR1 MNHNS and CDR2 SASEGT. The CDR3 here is CASSEETGVGNQPQHF. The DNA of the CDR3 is TGTGCCAGCAGTGAAGAAACAGGGGTGGGCAATCAGCCCCAGCATTTT.

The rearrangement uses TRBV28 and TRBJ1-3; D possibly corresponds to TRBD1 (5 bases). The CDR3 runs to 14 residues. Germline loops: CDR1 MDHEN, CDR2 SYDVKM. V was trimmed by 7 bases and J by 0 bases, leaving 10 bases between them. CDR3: CASKPGHSGNTIYF. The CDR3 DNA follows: TGTGCCAGCAAACCAGGGCACTCTGGAAACACCATATATTTT.

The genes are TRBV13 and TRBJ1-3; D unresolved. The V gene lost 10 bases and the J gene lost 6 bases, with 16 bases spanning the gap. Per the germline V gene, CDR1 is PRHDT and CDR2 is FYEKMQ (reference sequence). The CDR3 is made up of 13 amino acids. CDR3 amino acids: CATQRGEENTIYF. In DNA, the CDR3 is TGTGCCACCCAACGGGGTGAAGAAAACACCATATATTTT. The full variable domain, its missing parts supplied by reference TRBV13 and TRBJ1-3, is AAGVIQSPRHLIKEKRETATLKCYPIPRHDTVYWYQQGPGQDPQFLISFYEKMQSDKGSIPDRFSAQQFSDYHSELNMSSLELGDSALYFCATQRGEENTIYFGEGSWLTVV.

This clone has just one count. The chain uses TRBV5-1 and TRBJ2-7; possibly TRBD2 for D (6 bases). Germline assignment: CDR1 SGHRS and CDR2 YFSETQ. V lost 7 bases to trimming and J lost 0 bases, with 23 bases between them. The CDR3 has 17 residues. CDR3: CASRLVLDISGSYEQYF. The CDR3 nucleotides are TGCGCCAGCCGACTAGTTTTGGACATCTCGGGCTCCTACGAGCAGTACTTC.

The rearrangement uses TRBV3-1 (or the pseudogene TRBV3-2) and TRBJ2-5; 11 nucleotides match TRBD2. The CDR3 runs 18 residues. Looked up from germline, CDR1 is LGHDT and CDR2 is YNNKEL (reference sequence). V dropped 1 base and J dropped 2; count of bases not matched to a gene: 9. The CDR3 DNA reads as TGTGCCAGCAGCCAAGCCGGACTAGCGGGCGGGGGTCAAGAGACCCAGTACTTC. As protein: CASSQAGLAGGGQETQYF.